Below, 13 T cell receptor beta chains from the same sample are listed, as sequenced in a study of spatial heterogeneity in lung cancer. MiXCR, applied by TCRdb to the 5' RACE reads, yields one record per CDR3 protein. This table holds around 250 distinct CDR3 sequences, about a quarter found once. The time point is: sample taken at primary tumor resection. No cells were sorted before sequencing. The whole RNA sequenced was extracted from tumor, nontumor lung or frozen PBMC. Sequenced here: PBMCs, sampled at surgery. All receptors derive from a male donor with early-stage non-small cell lung cancer.

This clonotype was recorded a few times. This beta chain came through as a stray read in a library set up for alpha chains, and its size says little. DNA of the CDR3: TGTGCCAGCAGTTACGGGGGGGCCTCCAATGAGCAGTTCTTC. The encoded protein is CASSYGGASNEQFF. The chain uses TRBV6-2 or TRBV6-3 and TRBJ2-1; D may be TRBD2 (7 bases). The CDR3 sequence is 14 residues long. V was clipped by 2 bases and J by 6 bases, with 11 bases between them. The germline CDR1 and CDR2 sequences are MNHEY and SVGEGT.

With regard to this clonotype: The library was designed around alpha chains, so this beta chain is a stray read whose abundance carries little weight. V gene TRBV15 combines with J gene TRBJ2-1, with D tentatively TRBD1 (6 bases). Germline V CDR1 and CDR2: LNHNV, YYDKDF (reference sequence). V lost 3 bases to trimming and J lost 5 bases, with 17 bases between them. The CDR3 has 16 amino acids. The CDR3 region is CATSRGASTGDNEQFF. In DNA form, the CDR3 reads TGTGCCACCAGCAGGGGGGCTAGCACTGGGGACAATGAGCAGTTCTTC.

This clonotype counts as hyperexpanded. In a library made to pick up alpha chains, this beta chain is a stray read with a size that means little. The V gene is TRBV4-2, the J gene TRBJ2-3; perhaps TRBD2 as D (5 bases). The CDR3 spans 13 residues. Germline V gene data show CDR1 as LGHNA and CDR2 as YNFKEQ. V was trimmed by 3 bases and J by 8 bases, leaving 12 bases between them. CDR3 coding DNA: TGTGCCAGCAGCCACCTGGACTTTCCTACGCAGTATTTT. Translation: CASSHLDFPTQYF.

Remarks on this clonotype: This beta chain is an off-target read within a library intended for alpha chains, so its frequency means little. The gene calls are TRBV29-1 and TRBJ2-7; 9 nucleotides line up with TRBD2. The CDR3 runs to 16 residues. J was trimmed by 0 bases and V by 0 bases; bases with no gene match: 6. Germline CDR1 and CDR2: SQVTM and ANQGSEA. In DNA form, the CDR3 reads TGCAGCGTTGAAGATCGGCTAGCGGGGCCCTCCTACGAGCAGTACTTC. The encoded protein is CSVEDRLAGPSYEQYF.

With regard to this clonotype: The library was built for alpha chains, so this beta chain is an off-target read and its size means little. The rearrangement joins TRBV11-2 to TRBJ2-1; maybe TRBD1 (6 bases). The CDR3 runs 16 residues. Germline CDR1 reads SGHAT; CDR2 reads FQNNGV. The V and J ends lost 2 bases and 6 bases respectively, with 17 bases between them. The CDR3 protein is CASSLTGADSRNEQFF. CDR3 nucleotides: TGTGCCAGCAGCTTAACCGGGGCGGACAGTCGCAATGAGCAGTTCTTC. Using reference TRBV11-2 and TRBJ2-1 for the parts outside the CDR3, the full variable domain is EAGVAQSPRYKIIEKRQSVAFWCNPISGHATLYWYQQILGQGPKLLIQFQNNGVVDDSQLPKDRFSAERLKGVDSTLKIQPAKLEDSAVYLCASSLTGADSRNEQFFGPGTRLTVL.

This clonotype was counted a few times. This beta chain is an unintended read in a library built for alpha chains; its size means little. DNA of the CDR3: TGTGCCAGCAGTCCGGGAATTGGGAGCTCCTACGAGCAGTACTTC. Translated, it gives CASSPGIGSSYEQYF. This chain joins TRBV28 and TRBJ2-7; tentatively, D is TRBD2 (5 bases). Germline V gene data show CDR1 as MDHEN and CDR2 as SYDVKM. Trimming removed 5 bases at V and 0 bases at J, with 14 bases between. The CDR3 length is 15 residues.

As for this clonotype: The size of this beta chain means little, since it is a stray read in a library made for alpha chains. This rearrangement joins TRBV29-1 to TRBJ2-5; D is uncertain. V shed 2 bases and J shed 3 bases, with 16 bases lying between them. Looked up from germline, CDR1 is SQVTM and CDR2 is ANQGSEA. This CDR3 contains 15 residues. The chain's CDR3 is CSVESPGLNEETQYF. The CDR3 DNA follows: TGCAGCGTTGAAAGCCCAGGTTTGAACGAAGAGACCCAGTACTTC.

This clonotype has a handful of counts. Because the library targeted alpha chains, this beta chain is an off-target read whose size means little. The chain is built from TRBV4-1 and TRBJ2-4; a possible D gene is TRBD1 (6 bases). Germline CDR1 is MGHRA and CDR2 is YSYEKL. The CDR3 is 17 residues long. V dropped 3 bases and J dropped 7 bases, with 22 bases sitting between them. The chain's CDR3 is CASSQGQGPKSRNIQYF. The CDR3 DNA is TGCGCCAGCAGCCAGGGTCAGGGGCCCAAATCACGCAACATTCAGTACTTC.

With respect to this clonotype: The library was prepared for alpha chains; this beta chain is a stray read, so its frequency means little. This chain uses TRBV5-5 with TRBJ2-3; D gene ambiguous. CDR3 length: 15 amino acids. Deletions cut 1 base from V and 3 bases from J, with 12 bases between. Looked up from germline, CDR1 is SGHKS and CDR2 is YYEKEE (reference sequence). Written as DNA, the CDR3 is TGTGCCAGCAGCTTGTCTCCACTGAGGACAGATACGCAGTATTTT. This codes for CASSLSPLRTDTQYF.

This clonotype was counted between two and nine times. This beta chain represents an off-target read in a library built for alpha chains; its size is of limited meaning. The chain links TRBV12-3 or TRBV12-4 to TRBJ2-3; no firm D call. The CDR3 totals 11 residues. V was clipped by 8 bases and J by 8 bases, with 11 bases between them. Here the CDR3 reads CASGPPGTQYF. CDR3 sequence (DNA): TGTGCCAGCGGTCCACCGGGTACGCAGTATTTT.

As regards this clonotype: A library prepared for alpha chains yielded this beta chain as an off-target read; its size is of little meaning. The chain couples TRBV6-5 to TRBJ1-4; 7 bases match TRBD1. In germline, CDR1 is MNHEY, CDR2 SVGAGI. The CDR3 is 14 amino acids. The J segment lost 7 bases and the V segment lost 2 bases, leaving 4 bases of the junction unmatched. The CDR3 DNA reads TGTGCCAGCAGTTACAGGAACAGGGGTGAAAAACTGTTTTTT. Translating gives CASSYRNRGEKLFF.

This clonotype was seen a few times. Because the library targeted alpha chains, this beta chain is an off-target read whose size means little. The chain joins TRBV2 to TRBJ2-5; perhaps D is TRBD1 or TRBD2 (7 bases each). The CDR3 length is 17 residues. Trimming took 6 bases from V and 4 from J, leaving 24 bases between them. The germline V gene has CDR1 SNHLY and CDR2 FYNNEI. As DNA, the CDR3 is TGTGCCAGCAGACCCAGGGGAGGGGGCCTGAGGTCAGAGACCCAGTACTTC. It is translated as CASRPRGGGLRSETQYF.

On this clonotype itself: The size of this beta chain means little, since it is a stray read in a library made for alpha chains. The chain uses TRBV28 and TRBJ2-7; D is unclear. CDR1 is MDHEN and CDR2 is SYDVKM in the germline V gene. With 3 bases removed from V and 0 bases from J, the gap between germline ends came to 9 bases. The CDR3 loop spans 14 amino acids. Written as DNA, the CDR3 is TGTGCCAGCAGTTTGACTGGTCCCTCCTACGAGCAGTACTTC. It codes for CASSLTGPSYEQYF.